This is a list of T cell receptor beta chains from one sample in a study of blood T cell repertoires in COVID-19. Some clones are missing from TCRdb's copy, which holds only in-frame ones; the method was immunoSEQ multiplex PCR. This table has under 250,000 clones, around 83% appearing once. Sequenced: peripheral blood. The origin of the receptors is a middle-aged woman who had recovered from COVID-19. The CDR3 runs from the conserved cysteine through the conserved F or W. Fields, in order: D gene, J gene, clone size, V gene, CDR3 protein, CDR3 DNA. D genes are given only for firm matches. Clone size is stated in some rows and not others, as once, few, many or a class when expanded.

>NA|TRBJ1-1|NA|TRBV12-3/TRBV12-4
CASSPTPNTEAFF
TGTGCCAGCAGCCCGACACCCAACACTGAAGCTTTCTTT
>NA|TRBJ2-1|NA|TRBV29-1
CSVEDWRDSAKGEQFF
TGCAGCGTTGAAGATTGGCGGGACAGCGCGAAGGGTGAGCAGTTCTTC
>NA|TRBJ1-2|NA|TRBV6-4
CASSPYTTGYGYTF
TGTGCCAGCTCCCCATATACCACAGGGTATGGCTACACCTTC
>NA|TRBJ2-1|NA|TRBV24-1
CATSDFDMGGRNEQFF
TGTGCCACCAGTGATTTCGACATGGGGGGTAGGAATGAGCAGTTCTTC
>NA|TRBJ1-2|NA|TRBV5-6
CASSLDGGGYTF
TGTGCCAGCAGCTTGGACGGGGGAGGCTACACCTTC
>NA|TRBJ2-3|NA|TRBV24-1
CATGNRERGTADTQYF
TGTGCCACCGGAAACAGGGAAAGGGGGACGGCAGATACGCAGTATTTT
>TRBD1|TRBJ2-5|NA|TRBV3-1/TRBV3-2
CASSQAGTGGIETQYF
TGTGCCAGCAGCCAAGCCGGGACAGGGGGCATTGAGACCCAGTACTTC
>TRBD1|TRBJ2-7|few|TRBV9
CASSADGTGVGEQYF
TGTGCCAGCAGCGCCGATGGGACAGGGGTGGGCGAGCAGTACTTC
>NA|TRBJ2-3|NA|TRBV14
CASSPVGQGTQYF
TGTGCCAGCAGCCCCGTCGGGCAGGGTACGCAGTATTTT
>NA|TRBJ2-7|NA|TRBV11-3
CASSWGESYEQYF
TGTGCCAGCAGCTGGGGGGAATCCTACGAGCAGTACTTC
>NA|TRBJ1-2|NA|TRBV3-1/TRBV3-2
CASSQSDRTNYGYTF
TGTGCCAGCAGCCAATCAGACAGAACTAACTATGGCTACACCTTC
>NA|TRBJ2-2|NA|TRBV5-1
CASSLDFLNTGELFF
TGCGCCAGCAGCTTGGACTTTCTGAACACCGGGGAGCTGTTTTTT
>NA|TRBJ2-1|NA|TRBV5-1
CASSLSPGINNEQFF
TGCGCCAGCAGCTTGTCGCCAGGGATCAACAATGAGCAGTTCTTC
>TRBD1|TRBJ1-5|NA|TRBV5-6
CASSTGQGNQPQHF
TGTGCCAGCAGCACTGGACAGGGCAATCAGCCCCAGCATTTT
>TRBD2|TRBJ2-1|NA|TRBV3-1/TRBV3-2
CASSQQTGRNNEQFF
TGTGCCAGCAGCCAACAGACCGGGAGGAACAATGAGCAGTTCTTC
>TRBD1|TRBJ1-6|NA|TRBV5-1
CASSLAGQGVSPLHF
TGCGCCAGCAGCTTGGCGGGACAGGGAGTTTCACCCCTCCACTTT
>TRBD2|TRBJ2-7|NA|TRBV28
CASKNSGSSYEQYF
TGTGCCAGCAAAAATAGCGGGAGCTCCTACGAGCAGTACTTC
>NA|TRBJ2-3|NA|TRBV11-2
CASSRGAVGADTQYF
TGTGCCAGCAGCCGGGGGGCCGTAGGGGCGGATACGCAGTATTTT
>NA|TRBJ2-1|NA|TRBV4-1
CASSQDGQSQREQFF
TGCGCCAGCAGCCAAGATGGGCAGTCGCAACGGGAGCAGTTCTTC
>TRBD2|TRBJ2-2|NA|TRBV6-5
CASRGLAGADGELFF
TGTGCCAGCAGGGGACTAGCGGGGGCGGACGGGGAGCTGTTTTTT
>NA|TRBJ1-6|NA|TRBV7-2
CASSALSVTPNSPLHF
TGTGCCAGCAGCGCACTCAGCGTAACCCCCAATTCACCCCTCCACTTT
>TRBD1|TRBJ1-5|few|TRBV28
CASSFQWTGRRSNQPQHF
TGTGCCAGCAGTTTTCAATGGACAGGGAGAAGAAGCAATCAGCCCCAGCATTTT
>NA|TRBJ2-1|NA|TRBV6-6
CASSPTYIRLSYNEQFF
TGTGCCAGCAGTCCAACGTATATTAGACTCTCCTACAATGAGCAGTTCTTC
>TRBD1|TRBJ2-7|NA|TRBV11-1
CASSQFSGTGDYEQYF
TGTGCCAGCAGTCAGTTTTCCGGGACAGGGGACTACGAGCAGTACTTC
>TRBD1|TRBJ1-4|NA|TRBV3-1/TRBV3-2
CATRDSINEKLFF
TGTGCCACGCGGGACAGTATTAATGAAAAACTGTTTTTT
>NA|TRBJ1-5|NA|TRBV19
CASSKDINQPQHF
TGTGCCAGTAGTAAGGACATTAATCAGCCCCAGCATTTT
>TRBD1|TRBJ1-4|few|TRBV7-6
CASSLGLRDRKNEKLFF
TGTGCCAGCAGCTTAGGCCTCCGGGACAGGAAAAATGAAAAACTGTTTTTT
>NA|TRBJ1-5|NA|TRBV7-2
CASSLGPVDQPQHF
TGTGCCAGCAGCTTGGGGCCGGTAGATCAGCCCCAGCATTTT
>NA|TRBJ2-7|once|TRBV21-1
CASSCRDSHSYEQYF
TGTGCCAGCAGCTGCCGGGACAGCCACTCCTACGAGCAGTACTTC
>TRBD1|TRBJ2-5|NA|TRBV7-2
CASSFGQGPETQYF
TGTGCCAGCAGCTTCGGACAGGGACCCGAGACCCAGTACTTC
>NA|TRBJ1-1|NA|TRBV5-1
CASSDQGRTEAFF
TGCGCCAGCAGCGATCAGGGGCGCACTGAAGCTTTCTTT
>TRBD1|TRBJ2-4|NA|TRBV4-1
CASSTGGIGLAKNIQYF
TGCGCCAGCAGTACAGGGGGAATCGGTCTAGCCAAAAACATTCAGTACTTC
>TRBD1|TRBJ2-7|NA|TRBV7-2
CASSPSWTGRAEQYF
TGTGCCAGCAGCCCGAGTTGGACAGGGCGGGCCGAGCAGTACTTC
>TRBD1|TRBJ1-2|NA|TRBV30
CAWARDRANYGYTF
TGTGCCTGGGCCCGGGACAGGGCTAACTATGGCTACACCTTC
>NA|TRBJ2-1|NA|TRBV28
CASSYRVNRGNEQFF
TGTGCCAGCAGTTACAGGGTAAATAGGGGCAATGAGCAGTTCTTC
>TRBD1|TRBJ1-5|few|TRBV7-6
CASSSLPGQYNQPQHF
TGTGCCAGCAGCTCCCTACCGGGACAGTACAATCAGCCCCAGCATTTT
>NA|TRBJ1-5|NA|TRBV28
CASSPLSNQPQHF
TGTGCCAGCAGCCCTTTGAGCAATCAGCCCCAGCATTTT
>NA|TRBJ2-1|NA|TRBV24-1
CATSDPAGARNEQFF
TGTGCCACCAGTGATCCCGCGGGGGCGAGAAATGAGCAGTTCTTC
>NA|TRBJ2-4|NA|TRBV2
CASSEGWSAGPAF
TGTGCCAGCAGTGAAGGATGGTCGGCGGGACCAGCCTTC
>NA|TRBJ1-5|once|TRBV7-2
CASSSDSNSNQPQHF
TGTGCCAGCAGCTCGGACAGTAATAGCAATCAGCCCCAGCATTTT
>NA|TRBJ1-4|few|TRBV6-2/TRBV6-3
CASSGGDLATNEKLFF
TGTGCCAGCAGTGGAGGGGACCTTGCAACTAATGAAAAACTGTTTTTT
>TRBD1|TRBJ2-1|once|TRBV6-5
CASTPRGGGNEQFF
TGTGCCAGCACTCCCCGAGGGGGCGGCAATGAGCAGTTCTTC
>TRBD1|TRBJ2-7|NA|TRBV20-1
CSLRGNEQYF
TGCAGTCTCAGGGGGAACGAGCAGTACTTC
>TRBD2|TRBJ2-7|NA|TRBV27
CASSSRGGRYEQYF
TGTGCCAGCAGTTCGCGGGGGGGACGGTACGAGCAGTACTTC
>NA|TRBJ2-3|NA|TRBV30
CAWSNLLTDTQYF
TGTGCCTGGAGTAATCTCCTGACAGATACGCAGTATTTT
>NA|TRBJ1-5|NA|TRBV2
CASSGQLGDQPQHF
TGTGCCAGCAGTGGACAGCTAGGGGATCAGCCCCAGCATTTT
>TRBD2|TRBJ2-2|NA|TRBV19
CASTVLAGRDGELFF
TGTGCCAGTACCGTACTAGCGGGCCGGGACGGGGAGCTGTTTTTT
>NA|TRBJ1-1|NA|TRBV11-2
CASSSVRGSTEAFF
TGTGCCAGCAGCTCCGTTAGGGGGTCCACTGAAGCTTTCTTT
>TRBD1|TRBJ2-2|NA|TRBV5-1
CASTQHLTGITGELFF
TGCGCCAGCACCCAACACCTGACAGGGATTACCGGGGAGCTGTTTTTT
>NA|TRBJ2-1|NA|TRBV30
CAWSQGNEQFF
TGTGCCTGGAGTCAGGGGAATGAGCAGTTCTTC
>NA|TRBJ1-5|NA|TRBV2
CASSELSGFISEPQHF
TGTGCCAGCAGTGAACTCTCAGGGTTTATAAGTGAGCCCCAGCATTTT
>NA|TRBJ2-2|NA|TRBV7-9
CASESSTGELFF
TGTGCCAGCGAGAGTAGCACCGGGGAGCTGTTTTTT
>NA|TRBJ2-3|NA|TRBV3-1/TRBV3-2
CASRWGGRADTQYF
TGTGCCAGCAGGTGGGGGGGGCGGGCAGATACGCAGTATTTT
>TRBD1|TRBJ2-1|once|TRBV19
CASSIGAGDRGRRDEQFF
TGTGCCAGTAGTATAGGTGCAGGGGACAGGGGGCGCAGGGATGAGCAGTTCTTC
>NA|TRBJ1-6|once|TRBV4-1
CASSQEWAGASPLHF
TGCGCCAGCAGCCAAGAATGGGCAGGGGCTTCACCCCTCCACTTT
>TRBD1|TRBJ1-2|NA|TRBV28
CASSFALRDRGRYGYTF
TGTGCCAGCAGTTTTGCCCTACGGGACAGGGGACGATATGGCTACACCTTC
>NA|TRBJ2-2|NA|TRBV7-9
CASSYPGSQPGELFF
TGTGCCAGCAGCTACCCCGGGTCACAACCCGGGGAGCTGTTTTTT
>TRBD2|TRBJ2-1|once|TRBV30
CAWSSPIAGEYNEQFF
TGTGCCTGGAGCAGCCCTATAGCGGGGGAATACAATGAGCAGTTCTTC
>NA|TRBJ1-1|NA|TRBV27
CASSLAGSNTEAFF
TGTGCCAGCAGTTTGGCAGGGTCGAACACTGAAGCTTTCTTT
>NA|TRBJ2-1|few|TRBV5-1
CASSLTSMRENEQFF
TGCGCCAGCAGCTTGACTAGCATGAGGGAAAATGAGCAGTTCTTC